This T cell receptor beta chain is drawn from a study of T cells in Graves' hyperthyroidism and ophthalmopathy. This clonotype occurred once. Its cognate antigen is unknown. A much larger clonotype is one base distant, so this may be a read error. Every diagnosis used clinical symptoms, serum thyroxine and TRAb, thyroid ultrasound and orbital computed tomography. The investigators amplified TCR beta CDR3 regions from RNA transcripts. First-round RT-PCR targeting the TCR CDR3 was performed with the HTBI primer set. TCRdb recomputed calls from the multiplex PCR reads with MiXCR, one row per CDR3 protein. This sample has about 640,000 distinct CDR3 sequences, with roughly 20% found just once. General study results and limits: Clonotypes that were expanded in thyroid above 0.001 mostly appeared in blood too. Progression to ophthalmopathy was predicted a median of approximately 6.4 months early.

There are 15 residues in the CDR3. The germline V gene has CDR1 KGHSH and CDR2 LQKENI. V was clipped by 2 bases and J by 1 base, with 11 bases between them. Sequencing was performed on blood. The source of this sequence is a man aged 30-40 years with Graves' ophthalmopathy. V usage is TRBV18 and J usage is TRBJ1-1; D may be TRBD1 (5 bases). The CDR3 DNA sequence: TGTGCCAGCTCACCAGCAGGGAGCCAGAACACTGAAGCTTTCTTT. Translated: CASSPAGSQNTEAFF.